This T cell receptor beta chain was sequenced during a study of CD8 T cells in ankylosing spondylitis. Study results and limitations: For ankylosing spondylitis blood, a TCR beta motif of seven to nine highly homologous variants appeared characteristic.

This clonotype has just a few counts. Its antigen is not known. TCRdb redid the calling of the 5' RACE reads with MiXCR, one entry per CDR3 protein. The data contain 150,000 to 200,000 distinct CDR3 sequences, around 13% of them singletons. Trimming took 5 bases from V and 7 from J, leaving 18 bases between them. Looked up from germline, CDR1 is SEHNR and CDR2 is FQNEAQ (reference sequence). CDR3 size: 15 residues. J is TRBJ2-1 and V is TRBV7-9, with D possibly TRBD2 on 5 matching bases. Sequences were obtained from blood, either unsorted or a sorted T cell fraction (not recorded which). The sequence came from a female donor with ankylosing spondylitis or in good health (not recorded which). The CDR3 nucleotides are TGTGCCAGCAGCGCCACTCGCGGGTGGGCGAATGAGCAGTTCTTC. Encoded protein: CASSATRGWANEQFF. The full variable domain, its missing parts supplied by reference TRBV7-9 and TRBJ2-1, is DTGVSQNPRHKITKRGQNVTFRCDPISEHNRLYWYRQTLGQGPEFLTYFQNEAQLEKSRLLSDRFSAERPKGSFSTLEIQRTEQGDSAMYLCASSATRGWANEQFFGPGTRLTVL.